This T cell receptor (beta chain) was identified in a study of response to subunit inactivated influenza vaccine. Findings and caveats of the study: That few new T cells are recruited by each seasonal influenza vaccination was the authors' suggestion.

This clonotype turned up a few times. What it binds is not known. The CDR3 length is 13 residues. Germline V lookup: CDR1 SGHTA, CDR2 FQGNSA. V was trimmed by 4 bases and J by 3 bases, leaving 9 bases between them. Using its own MiXCR run on the RT-PCR reads, TCRdb lists one record per CDR3 protein. Counted here are roughly 170,000 distinct CDR3 sequences, around 9% occurring once; the ten biggest clones make up roughly a tenth. The genes are TRBV7-2 and TRBJ2-5, with D possibly matching TRBD2 (6 bases). The sequence was collected from a man aged 45-65 years who received an inactivated influenza vaccine. The sample here was non-naive T cells sorted from PBMCs, taken on the day of vaccination. The CDR3: CASSSRLEETQYF. For the CDR3, the DNA is TGTGCCAGCAGCTCCCGACTAGAAGAGACCCAGTACTTC.